Listed below are T cell receptor beta chains from one sample, sequenced in a study of a mutant IDH1 vaccine in newly diagnosed glioma. Antigens for these TCRs are unknown. Method: immunoSEQ multiplex PCR; TCRdb's copy keeps in-frame clones and lacks some. The sample has 30,000 to 45,000 clones; about 89% are singletons. Material: PBMCs, obtained from a glioma patient whose treatment included an IDH1 peptide vaccine. Receptors originate from a man aged 50 to 59 with glioma. CDR3s include the opening cysteine and the closing phenylalanine or tryptophan. The D gene is left open where the match is weak. Not all rows give a size; the values are once, few, many and, for expanded clones, a class.

clone_size: .
d_call: TRBD1
cdr3_length: 15
j_call: TRBJ1-5
v_call: TRBV6-1
cdr3_aa: CASSGTVYSNQPQHF
cdr3_nt: TGTGCCAGCAGCGGGACAGTTTATAGCAATCAGCCCCAGCATTTT

clone_size: .
d_call: .
cdr3_length: 15
j_call: TRBJ2-2
v_call: TRBV5-1
cdr3_aa: CASSLRGPGAGELFF
cdr3_nt: TGCGCCAGCAGCTTAAGAGGGCCAGGGGCCGGGGAGCTGTTTTTT

clone_size: .
d_call: .
cdr3_length: 13
j_call: TRBJ2-1
v_call: TRBV4-2
cdr3_aa: CASSQDVGNEQFF
cdr3_nt: TGTGCCAGCAGCCAAGATGTAGGCAATGAGCAGTTCTTC

clone_size: .
d_call: .
cdr3_length: 15
j_call: TRBJ1-2
v_call: TRBV9
cdr3_aa: CASRAGNVVNYGYTF
cdr3_nt: TGTGCCAGCCGGGCAGGAAACGTCGTTAACTATGGCTACACCTTC

clone_size: .
d_call: .
cdr3_length: 14
j_call: TRBJ2-7
v_call: TRBV6-5
cdr3_aa: CASGAGRPIDEQYF
cdr3_nt: TGTGCCAGCGGGGCAGGGAGGCCTATCGACGAGCAGTACTTC

clone_size: .
d_call: .
cdr3_length: 16
j_call: TRBJ1-5
v_call: TRBV6-1
cdr3_aa: CASSDLTGLSNQPQHF
cdr3_nt: TGTGCCAGCAGTGACTTAACAGGGCTGAGCAATCAGCCCCAGCATTTT

clone_size: .
d_call: TRBD2
cdr3_length: 16
j_call: TRBJ2-5
v_call: TRBV10-3
cdr3_aa: CAISESTRASGETQYF
cdr3_nt: TGTGCCATCAGTGAGTCGACTCGGGCTAGCGGGGAGACCCAGTACTTC

clone_size: .
d_call: TRBD1
cdr3_length: 15
j_call: TRBJ1-5
v_call: TRBV19
cdr3_aa: CASSMPGTGVQPQHF
cdr3_nt: TGTGCCAGTAGTATGCCCGGGACAGGGGTTCAGCCCCAGCATTTT

clone_size: .
d_call: .
cdr3_length: 13
j_call: TRBJ2-7
v_call: TRBV5-1
cdr3_aa: CASSLDLGTEQYF
cdr3_nt: TGCGCCAGCAGCTTGGATTTGGGGACCGAGCAGTACTTC

clone_size: .
d_call: .
cdr3_length: 13
j_call: TRBJ2-4
v_call: TRBV6-1
cdr3_aa: CASSEEEGNIQYF
cdr3_nt: TGTGCCAGCAGTGAAGAAGAGGGAAACATTCAGTACTTC

clone_size: .
d_call: TRBD1
cdr3_length: 15
j_call: TRBJ1-4
v_call: TRBV2
cdr3_aa: CASRLNRGFNEKLFF
cdr3_nt: TGTGCCAGCCGATTAAACAGGGGCTTTAATGAAAAACTGTTTTTT

clone_size: .
d_call: TRBD1
cdr3_length: 14
j_call: TRBJ2-2
v_call: TRBV30
cdr3_aa: CAYDRGTDTGELFF
cdr3_nt: TGTGCCTACGACAGGGGGACTGACACCGGGGAGCTGTTTTTT

clone_size: .
d_call: TRBD1
cdr3_length: 17
j_call: TRBJ2-6
v_call: TRBV27
cdr3_aa: CASRVTGGLSGANVLTF
cdr3_nt: TGTGCCAGCAGAGTGACAGGGGGACTGTCTGGGGCCAACGTCCTGACTTTC

clone_size: .
d_call: .
cdr3_length: 14
j_call: TRBJ2-7
v_call: TRBV19
cdr3_aa: CATSTWGGLYEQYF
cdr3_nt: TGTGCCACTTCTACCTGGGGAGGACTCTACGAGCAGTACTTC

clone_size: .
d_call: TRBD1
cdr3_length: 15
j_call: TRBJ2-7
v_call: TRBV2
cdr3_aa: CASRLQGAPKSEQYF
cdr3_nt: TGTGCCAGCAGGCTACAGGGGGCACCTAAAAGCGAGCAGTACTTC

clone_size: .
d_call: .
cdr3_length: 13
j_call: TRBJ2-1
v_call: TRBV5-4
cdr3_aa: CASSLAGSNEQFF
cdr3_nt: TGTGCCAGCAGCTTGGCCGGGAGCAATGAGCAGTTCTTC

clone_size: .
d_call: .
cdr3_length: 11
j_call: TRBJ2-7
v_call: TRBV27
cdr3_aa: CASSTHYEQYF
cdr3_nt: TGTGCCAGCAGTACCCACTACGAGCAGTACTTC

clone_size: .
d_call: .
cdr3_length: 15
j_call: TRBJ2-1
v_call: TRBV5-4
cdr3_aa: CASSADRGGYNEQFF
cdr3_nt: TGTGCCAGCAGCGCCGACAGGGGAGGGTACAATGAGCAGTTCTTC

clone_size: .
d_call: .
cdr3_length: 15
j_call: TRBJ1-2
v_call: TRBV30
cdr3_aa: CASRLEGGAGYGYTF
cdr3_nt: TGTGCCTCCCGATTAGAGGGGGGCGCGGGCTATGGCTACACCTTC

clone_size: .
d_call: .
cdr3_length: 15
j_call: TRBJ2-5
v_call: TRBV6-1
cdr3_aa: CASSEGAAVRETQYF
cdr3_nt: TGTGCCAGCAGTGAAGGGGCGGCGGTAAGAGAGACCCAGTACTTC

clone_size: .
d_call: TRBD1
cdr3_length: 14
j_call: TRBJ2-7
v_call: TRBV11-3
cdr3_aa: CASSPRDREREQYF
cdr3_nt: TGTGCCAGCAGCCCCAGGGACAGGGAACGCGAGCAGTACTTC

clone_size: .
d_call: .
cdr3_length: 14
j_call: TRBJ2-1
v_call: TRBV10-3
cdr3_aa: CAIRRSGSYNEQFF
cdr3_nt: TGTGCCATCAGAAGGAGTGGGTCCTACAATGAGCAGTTCTTC

clone_size: .
d_call: TRBD1
cdr3_length: 13
j_call: TRBJ2-7
v_call: TRBV9
cdr3_aa: CASSVSRGSEQYF
cdr3_nt: TGTGCCAGCAGCGTCTCCAGGGGGAGCGAGCAGTACTTC

clone_size: .
d_call: .
cdr3_length: 15
j_call: TRBJ2-1
v_call: TRBV5-1
cdr3_aa: CASSLSGSSYNEQFF
cdr3_nt: TGCGCCAGCAGCTTGTCCGGGAGCTCCTACAATGAGCAGTTCTTC

clone_size: once
d_call: TRBD2
cdr3_length: 17
j_call: TRBJ2-2
v_call: TRBV11-3
cdr3_aa: CASSLGPSGANTGELFF
cdr3_nt: TGTGCCAGCAGCTTAGGGCCTAGCGGGGCTAACACCGGGGAGCTGTTTTTT

clone_size: few
d_call: .
cdr3_length: 15
j_call: TRBJ1-1
v_call: TRBV29-1
cdr3_aa: CSVEQRAAMNTEAFF
cdr3_nt: TGCAGCGTTGAACAAAGGGCAGCCATGAACACTGAAGCTTTCTTT

clone_size: .
d_call: .
cdr3_length: 14
j_call: TRBJ1-1
v_call: TRBV27
cdr3_aa: CASSDRGGQTEAFF
cdr3_nt: TGTGCCAGCAGTGACCGGGGGGGGCAAACTGAAGCTTTCTTT

clone_size: .
d_call: .
cdr3_length: 16
j_call: TRBJ2-7
v_call: TRBV6-5
cdr3_aa: CASSYSSVWISYEQYF
cdr3_nt: TGTGCCAGCAGTTACTCGTCGGTCTGGATTTCCTACGAGCAGTACTTC

clone_size: .
d_call: .
cdr3_length: 17
j_call: TRBJ2-3
v_call: TRBV30
cdr3_aa: CAWSGRLGLGGGDTQYF
cdr3_nt: TGTGCCTGGAGTGGGAGACTGGGACTTGGGGGAGGAGATACGCAGTATTTT

clone_size: .
d_call: .
cdr3_length: 14
j_call: TRBJ1-5
v_call: TRBV27
cdr3_aa: CASSFGGWDQPQHF
cdr3_nt: TGTGCCAGCAGTTTCGGGGGCTGGGATCAGCCCCAGCATTTT

clone_size: .
d_call: .
cdr3_length: 15
j_call: TRBJ2-7
v_call: TRBV19
cdr3_aa: CASSRAGSTSYEQYF
cdr3_nt: TGTGCCAGTAGTAGGGCGGGCAGCACATCCTACGAGCAGTACTTC

clone_size: .
d_call: TRBD2
cdr3_length: 16
j_call: TRBJ2-1
v_call: TRBV5-1
cdr3_aa: CASSLGLAGGLDEQFF
cdr3_nt: TGCGCCAGCAGCTTGGGACTAGCGGGGGGGTTGGATGAGCAGTTCTTC

clone_size: .
d_call: TRBD1
cdr3_length: 15
j_call: TRBJ1-2
v_call: TRBV19
cdr3_aa: CASSAAPGTVVGYTF
cdr3_nt: TGTGCCAGTAGTGCTGCACCCGGGACAGTTGTTGGCTACACCTTC